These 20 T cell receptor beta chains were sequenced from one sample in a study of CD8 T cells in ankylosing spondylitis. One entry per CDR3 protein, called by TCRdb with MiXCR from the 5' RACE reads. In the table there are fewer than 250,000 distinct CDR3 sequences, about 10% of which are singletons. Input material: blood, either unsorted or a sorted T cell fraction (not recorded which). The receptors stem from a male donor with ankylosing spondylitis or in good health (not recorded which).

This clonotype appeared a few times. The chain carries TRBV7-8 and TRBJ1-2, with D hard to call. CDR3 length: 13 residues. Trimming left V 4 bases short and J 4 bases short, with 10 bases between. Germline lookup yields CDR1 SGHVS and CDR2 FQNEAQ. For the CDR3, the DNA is TGTGCCAGCAGCTACGGCCCTTCCTATGGCTACACCTTC. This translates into CASSYGPSYGYTF.

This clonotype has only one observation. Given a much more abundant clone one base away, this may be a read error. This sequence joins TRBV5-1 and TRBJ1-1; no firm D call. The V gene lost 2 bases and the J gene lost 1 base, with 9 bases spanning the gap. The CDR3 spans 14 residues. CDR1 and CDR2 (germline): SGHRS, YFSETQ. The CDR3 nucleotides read TGCGCCAGCAGCTTTAGCGACCAGAACACTGAAGCTTTCTTT. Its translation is CASSFSDQNTEAFF.

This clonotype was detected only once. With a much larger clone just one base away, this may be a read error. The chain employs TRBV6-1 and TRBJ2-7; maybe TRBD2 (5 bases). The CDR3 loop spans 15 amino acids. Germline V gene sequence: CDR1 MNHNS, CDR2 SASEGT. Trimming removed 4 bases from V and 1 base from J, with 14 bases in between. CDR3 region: CASSGAVAQSYEQYF. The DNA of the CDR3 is TGTGCCAGCAGTGGAGCGGTGGCCCAATCCTACGAGCAGTACTTC.

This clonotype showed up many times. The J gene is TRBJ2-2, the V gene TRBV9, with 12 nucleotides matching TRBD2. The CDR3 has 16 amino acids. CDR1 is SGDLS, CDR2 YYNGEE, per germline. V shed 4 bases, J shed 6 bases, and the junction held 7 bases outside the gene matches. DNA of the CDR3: TGTGCCAGCAGCCCCCGACTAGCGGGGGTGCCCGGGGAGCTGTTTTTT. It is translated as CASSPRLAGVPGELFF.

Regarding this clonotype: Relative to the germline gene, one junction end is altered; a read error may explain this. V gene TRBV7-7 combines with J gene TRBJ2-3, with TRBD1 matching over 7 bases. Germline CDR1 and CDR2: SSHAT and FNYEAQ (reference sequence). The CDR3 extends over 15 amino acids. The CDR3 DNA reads TGTGCTAGCAGTCTCGGACAGGCCTCCACAGATACGCAGTATTTT. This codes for CASSLGQASTDTQYF.

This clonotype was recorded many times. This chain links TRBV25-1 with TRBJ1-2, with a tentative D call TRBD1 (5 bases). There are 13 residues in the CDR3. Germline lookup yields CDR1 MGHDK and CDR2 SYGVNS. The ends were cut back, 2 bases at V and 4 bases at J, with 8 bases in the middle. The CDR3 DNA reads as TGTGCCAGCAGTGAAGCGGACATCTATGGCTACACCTTC. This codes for CASSEADIYGYTF.

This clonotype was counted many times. CDR3 nucleotides: TGTGCCAGCAGCCCAGATACCAGTTTTGGTCAGCCCCAGCATTTT. Translating gives CASSPDTSFGQPQHF. The J gene is TRBJ1-5, the V gene TRBV7-9; D uncertain. Germline V gives CDR1 SEHNR, CDR2 FQNEAQ (reference sequence). V gave up 5 bases and J gave up 6 bases, with 17 bases separating them. CDR3 length: 15 residues.

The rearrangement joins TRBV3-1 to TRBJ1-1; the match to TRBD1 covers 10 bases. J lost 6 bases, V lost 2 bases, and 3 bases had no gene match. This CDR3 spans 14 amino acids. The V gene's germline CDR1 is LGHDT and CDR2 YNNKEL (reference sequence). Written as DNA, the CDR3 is TGTGCCAGCAGCCAATGGGACAGGGGTGCTGAAGCTTTCTTT. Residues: CASSQWDRGAEAFF.

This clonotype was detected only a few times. CDR3 sequence reads: CASSYGIAGVYNEQFF. The CDR3, as DNA: TGTGCCAGCAGTTACGGGATAGCGGGGGTCTACAATGAGCAGTTCTTC. This chain joins TRBV6-5 and TRBJ2-1, with TRBD2 identical over 9 bases. The CDR3 runs to 16 residues. The ends lost 2 bases at V and 3 bases at J; junction bases unmatched: 5. CDR1 MNHEY and CDR2 SVGAGI come from the germline V gene.

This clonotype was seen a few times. The DNA of the CDR3 is TGCAGTGGTAACCCGGCTGACAGGGATACCTACGAGCAGTACTTC. It yields the protein CSGNPADRDTYEQYF. The chain carries TRBV20-1 and TRBJ2-7; 7 positions match TRBD1. The V gene end was trimmed by 7 bases and the J gene end by 2 bases; junction bases not matched to a gene: 14. Germline loops: CDR1 DFQATT, CDR2 SNEGSKA (reference sequence). The CDR3 sequence is 15 residues long.

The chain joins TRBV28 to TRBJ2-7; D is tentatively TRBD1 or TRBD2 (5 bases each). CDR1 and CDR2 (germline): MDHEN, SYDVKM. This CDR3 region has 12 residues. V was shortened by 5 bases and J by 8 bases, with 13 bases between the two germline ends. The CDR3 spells CASSPQGPKQYF. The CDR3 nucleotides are TGTGCCAGCAGTCCCCAGGGACCCAAGCAGTACTTC.

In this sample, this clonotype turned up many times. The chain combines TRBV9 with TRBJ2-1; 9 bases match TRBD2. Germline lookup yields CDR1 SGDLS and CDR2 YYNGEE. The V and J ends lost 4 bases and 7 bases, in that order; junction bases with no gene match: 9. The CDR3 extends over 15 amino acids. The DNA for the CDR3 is TGTGCCAGCAGCCTCGGTCAGCGGGGGGTAAATGAGCAGTTCTTC. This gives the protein CASSLGQRGVNEQFF. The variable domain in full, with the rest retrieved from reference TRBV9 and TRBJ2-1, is DSGVTQTPKHLITATGQRVTLRCSPRSGDLSVYWYQQSLDQGLQFLIQYYNGEERAKGNILERFSAQQFPDLHSELNLSSLELGDSALYFCASSLGQRGVNEQFFGPGTRLTVL.

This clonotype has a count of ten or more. The CDR3 DNA sequence: TGTGCCAGCAGCGCCGGGACAGCTTACAATGAGCAGTTCTTC. Protein: CASSAGTAYNEQFF. The chain combines TRBV7-8 with TRBJ2-1, with 7 nucleotides matching TRBD1. Germline V gene data show CDR1 as SGHVS and CDR2 as FQNEAQ. The junction had 5 bases not matched to a gene; V was cut back by 5 bases and J by 4 bases. The CDR3 consists of 14 residues. The full variable domain, with the rest looked up from reference TRBV7-8 and TRBJ2-1, is GAGVSQSPRYKVAKRGQDVALRCDPISGHVSLFWYQQALGQGPEFLTYFQNEAQLDKSGLPSDRFFAERPEGSVSTLKIQRTQQEDSAVYLCASSAGTAYNEQFFGPGTRLTVL.

CDR3 region: CASSLIAGGAGANVLTF. The CDR3 bases are TGTGCCAGCAGCTTAATCGCAGGGGGTGCTGGGGCCAACGTCCTGACTTTC. J is TRBJ2-6 and V is TRBV7-9; 7 nucleotides align to TRBD1. CDR1 is SEHNR, CDR2 FQNEAQ, per germline (reference sequence). CDR3 length: 17 amino acids. V was clipped by 2 bases and J by 2 bases; unmatched bases: 6.

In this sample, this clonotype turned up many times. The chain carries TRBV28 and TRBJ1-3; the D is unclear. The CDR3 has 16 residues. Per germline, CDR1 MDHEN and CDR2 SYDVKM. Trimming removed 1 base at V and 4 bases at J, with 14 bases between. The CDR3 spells CASSLFRGSSGNTIYF. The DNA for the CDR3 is TGTGCCAGCAGTTTATTCCGGGGATCGTCCGGAAACACCATATATTTT.

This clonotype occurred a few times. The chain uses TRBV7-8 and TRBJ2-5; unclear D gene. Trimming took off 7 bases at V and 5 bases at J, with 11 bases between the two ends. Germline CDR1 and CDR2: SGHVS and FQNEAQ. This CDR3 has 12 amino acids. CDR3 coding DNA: TGTGCCAGCACCCACTCCCGGGAGACCCAGTACTTC. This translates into CASTHSRETQYF.

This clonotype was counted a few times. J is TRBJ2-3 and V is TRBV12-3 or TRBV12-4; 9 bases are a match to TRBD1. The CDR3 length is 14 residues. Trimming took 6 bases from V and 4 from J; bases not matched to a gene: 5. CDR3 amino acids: CASSGQGSPDTQYF. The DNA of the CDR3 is TGTGCCAGCAGCGGACAGGGGTCGCCAGATACGCAGTATTTT.

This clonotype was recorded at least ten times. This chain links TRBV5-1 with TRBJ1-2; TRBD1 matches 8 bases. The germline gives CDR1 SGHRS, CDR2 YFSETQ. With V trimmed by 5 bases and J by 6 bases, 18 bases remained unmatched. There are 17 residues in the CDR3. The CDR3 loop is CASREGSGTGLIDGYTF. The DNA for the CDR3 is TGCGCCAGCAGGGAGGGATCCGGGACAGGCCTCATCGATGGCTACACCTTC.

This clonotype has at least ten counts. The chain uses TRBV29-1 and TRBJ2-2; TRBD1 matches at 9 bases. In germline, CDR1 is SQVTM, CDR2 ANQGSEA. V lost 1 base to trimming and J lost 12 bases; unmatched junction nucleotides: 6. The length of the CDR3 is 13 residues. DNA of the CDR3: TGCAGCGTTGAAGTCACCGACAGGGGGAAGCTGTTTTTT. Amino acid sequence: CSVEVTDRGKLFF.

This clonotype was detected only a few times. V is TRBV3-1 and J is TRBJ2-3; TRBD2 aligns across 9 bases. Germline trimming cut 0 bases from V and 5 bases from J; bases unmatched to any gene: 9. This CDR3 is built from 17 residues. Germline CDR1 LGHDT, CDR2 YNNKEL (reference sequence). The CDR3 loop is CASSQEGGGGVGDTQYF. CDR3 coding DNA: TGTGCCAGCAGCCAAGAAGGGGGCGGGGGGGTTGGAGATACGCAGTATTTT.